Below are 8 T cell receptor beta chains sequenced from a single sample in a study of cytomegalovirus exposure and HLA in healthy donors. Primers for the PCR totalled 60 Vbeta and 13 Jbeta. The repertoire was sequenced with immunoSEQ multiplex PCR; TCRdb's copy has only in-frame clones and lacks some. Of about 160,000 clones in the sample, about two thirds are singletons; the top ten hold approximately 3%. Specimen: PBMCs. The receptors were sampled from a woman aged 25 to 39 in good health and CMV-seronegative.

The CDR3 nucleotides are TGTGCCAGCAGCTCCCCCATGGCTAGCGGGGCCTACGTGGGAGAGCAGTACTTC. Protein sequence: CASSSPMASGAYVGEQYF. This chain links TRBV7-9 with TRBJ2-7, with 9 bases that match TRBD2. This CDR3 comprises 18 residues. Trimming removed 4 bases from V and 7 bases from J; junction bases left unmatched: 20. The V gene's germline CDR1 is SEHNR and CDR2 FQNEAQ (reference sequence). The variable domain in full, completed from reference TRBV7-9 and TRBJ2-7, reads DTGVSQNPRHKITKRGQNVTFRCDPISEHNRLYWYRQTLGQGPEFLTYFQNEAQLEKSRLLSDRFSAERPKGSFSTLEIQRTEQGDSAMYLCASSSPMASGAYVGEQYFGPGTRLTVT.

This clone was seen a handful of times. CDR3 sequence: CASSLDAGQTFSGNTIYF. Here the CDR3 DNA reads TGTGCCAGCAGCTTAGACGCGGGACAGACGTTCTCTGGAAACACCATATATTTT. The chain is built from TRBV7-2 and TRBJ1-3; TRBD1 matches at 7 bases. CDR1 and CDR2 from the germline V gene are SGHTA and FQGNSA. The CDR3 is 18 residues long. Trimming removed 1 base from V and 0 bases from J; junction bases left unmatched: 9.

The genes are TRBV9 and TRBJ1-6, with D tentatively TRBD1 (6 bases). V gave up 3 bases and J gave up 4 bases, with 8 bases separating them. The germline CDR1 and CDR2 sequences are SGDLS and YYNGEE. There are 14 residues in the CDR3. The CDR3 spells CASSEQGYNSPLHF. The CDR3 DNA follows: TGTGCCAGCAGCGAACAGGGTTATAATTCACCCCTCCACTTT.

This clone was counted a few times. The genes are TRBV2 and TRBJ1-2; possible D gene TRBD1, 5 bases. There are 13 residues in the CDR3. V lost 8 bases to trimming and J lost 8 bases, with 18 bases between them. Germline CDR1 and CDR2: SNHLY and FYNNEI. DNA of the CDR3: TGTGCCAGCGGGCTACAGGCCGTGTGGGGCTACACCTTC. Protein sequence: CASGLQAVWGYTF.

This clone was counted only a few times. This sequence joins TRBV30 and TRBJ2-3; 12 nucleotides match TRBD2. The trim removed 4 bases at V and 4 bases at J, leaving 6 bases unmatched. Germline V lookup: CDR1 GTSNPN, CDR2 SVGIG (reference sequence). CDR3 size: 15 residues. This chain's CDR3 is CAWTSGRAAADTQYF. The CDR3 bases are TGTGCCTGGACTAGCGGGAGGGCCGCGGCAGATACGCAGTATTTT.

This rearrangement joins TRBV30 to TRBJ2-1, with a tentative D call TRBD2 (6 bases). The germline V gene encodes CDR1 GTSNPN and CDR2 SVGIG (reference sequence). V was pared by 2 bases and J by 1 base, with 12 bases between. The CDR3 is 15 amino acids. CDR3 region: CAWSKTSGSYNEQFF. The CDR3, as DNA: TGTGCCTGGAGTAAAACAAGCGGGTCCTACAATGAGCAGTTCTTC.

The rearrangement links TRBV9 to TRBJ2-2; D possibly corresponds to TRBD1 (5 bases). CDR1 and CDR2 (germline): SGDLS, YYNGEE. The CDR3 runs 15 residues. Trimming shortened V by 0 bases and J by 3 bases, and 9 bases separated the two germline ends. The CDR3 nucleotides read TGTGCCAGCAGCGTAGAGGGGTGGGACACCGGGGAGCTGTTTTTT. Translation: CASSVEGWDTGELFF.

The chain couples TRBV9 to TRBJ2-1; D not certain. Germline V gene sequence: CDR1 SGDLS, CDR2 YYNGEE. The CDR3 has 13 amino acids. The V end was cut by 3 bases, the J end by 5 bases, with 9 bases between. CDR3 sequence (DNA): TGTGCCAGCAGCGGCGAGGTAGACAATGAGCAGTTCTTC. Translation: CASSGEVDNEQFF. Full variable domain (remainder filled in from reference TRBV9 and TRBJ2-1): DSGVTQTPKHLITATGQRVTLRCSPRSGDLSVYWYQQSLDQGLQFLIQYYNGEERAKGNILERFSAQQFPDLHSELNLSSLELGDSALYFCASSGEVDNEQFFGPGTRLTVL.